The next 13 T cell receptor beta chains were all read from a single sample in a study of blood T cell repertoires in COVID-19 (dated by TCRdb to 2020 to 2021). The library was obtained by the immunoSEQ multiplex PCR assay. TCRdb's version of the immuneACCESS table is confined to in-frame rearrangements and falls short of the full clone set. An unresolved V gene accounts for under half of the shortfall where checked; the remainder is of unknown origin. The sample yields roughly 100,000 clones; approximately 87% were counted once. The ten largest make up around 10% of the sample. The sequenced material came from peripheral blood. The receptors stem from a woman aged 30 to 39 with acute or convalescent COVID-19.

The gene calls are TRBV11-3 and TRBJ1-5; D remains unclear. V lost 3 bases and J lost 0, with 3 bases in between. The CDR3 totals 13 residues. Germline lookup yields CDR1 SGHNT and CDR2 YENEEA. The CDR3 DNA reads as TGTGCCAGCAGCTTGAGTAGCAATCAGCCCCAGCATTTT. Translating gives CASSLSSNQPQHF.

The chain joins TRBV19 to TRBJ1-2, with TRBD1 matching 9 bases. The trim removed 4 bases at V and 7 bases at J, leaving 4 bases unmatched. This CDR3 spans 13 amino acids. Germline V CDR1 and CDR2: LNHDA, SQIVND (reference sequence). The CDR3 loop is CASSRDRDSGYTF. The CDR3 nucleotides read TGTGCCAGTAGTAGGGACAGGGATAGTGGCTACACCTTC.

The V call is TRBV7-2, the J call TRBJ2-3; D is possibly TRBD2 (6 bases). The CDR3 has 17 amino acids. The V gene's germline CDR1 is SGHTA and CDR2 FQGNSA. V shed 5 bases and J shed 2 bases, with 20 bases lying between them. The CDR3 DNA sequence: TGTGCCAGCAGCGTTCCCTGGGGCGGGGATCCCACAGATACGCAGTATTTT. Translation: CASSVPWGGDPTDTQYF.

This clone showed up just once. Different DNA sequences within this sample yield the same CDR3. The V gene is TRBV4-1, the J gene TRBJ2-3; 7 bases fit TRBD1. V lost 1 base to trimming and J lost 4 bases; unmatched junction nucleotides: 2. The germline V gene has CDR1 MGHRA and CDR2 YSYEKL. This CDR3 comprises 14 residues. CDR3 bases: TGCGCCAGCAGCCAAGGAACAGGGGCAGATACGCAGTATTTT. Translation gives CASSQGTGADTQYF.

The rearrangement links TRBV19 to TRBJ2-7; TRBD2 matches at 8 bases. The germline gives CDR1 LNHDA, CDR2 SQIVND (reference sequence). V lost 10 bases to trimming and J lost 0 bases; unmatched junction nucleotides: 8. The CDR3 has 14 amino acids. The CDR3 here is CATRGGTSSYEQYF. The CDR3 region has the DNA TGTGCCACCCGGGGGGGGACTTCCTCCTACGAGCAGTACTTC.

The table lists this clone with a few counts. The chain combines TRBV5-1 with TRBJ2-1, with D possibly matching TRBD1 (5 bases). Germline V gives CDR1 SGHRS, CDR2 YFSETQ. The CDR3 is made up of 15 amino acids. Trimming removed 4 bases at V and 1 base at J, with 12 bases between. As DNA, the CDR3 is TGCGCCAGCAGCGGGGTGTCAGGGTCCTACAATGAGCAGTTCTTC. Protein: CASSGVSGSYNEQFF. Full variable domain (missing parts from reference TRBV5-1 and TRBJ2-1): KAGVTQTPRYLIKTRGQQVTLSCSPISGHRSVSWYQQTPGQGLQFLFEYFSETQRNKGNFPGRFSGRQFSNSRSEMNVSTLELGDSALYLCASSGVSGSYNEQFFGPGTRLTVL.

The chain employs TRBV28 and TRBJ1-6; D perhaps matches TRBD1 (6 bases). The CDR3 spans 15 residues. V was clipped by 1 base and J by 6 bases, with 10 bases between them. Germline loops: CDR1 MDHEN, CDR2 SYDVKM. CDR3 loop: CASSLLGGSNSPLHF. The CDR3 region has the DNA TGTGCCAGCAGTTTATTAGGGGGAAGTAATTCACCCCTCCACTTT.

This clone was counted once. This chain joins TRBV11-3 and TRBJ1-2, with 11 nucleotides matching TRBD1. The CDR3 length is 14 residues. J was trimmed by 7 bases and V by 0 bases; bases with no gene match: 1. Germline V CDR1 and CDR2: SGHNT, YENEEA. CDR3 region: CASSLEDRGPGYTF. The CDR3 DNA reads TGTGCCAGCAGCTTAGAGGACAGGGGGCCTGGCTACACCTTC.

V is TRBV19 and J is TRBJ1-5, with unresolved D. Germline-derived CDR1 and CDR2 are LNHDA and SQIVND (reference sequence). Deletions cut 1 base from V and 4 bases from J, with 11 bases between. CDR3 length: 15 residues. For the CDR3, the DNA is TGTGCCAGTAGTATAGTCGGGGTTGGGAATCAGCCCCAGCATTTT. Protein: CASSIVGVGNQPQHF.

The chain carries TRBV11-2 and TRBJ1-4; D gene ambiguous. V was clipped by 6 bases and J by 1 base, with 12 bases between them. Germline CDR1 is SGHAT and CDR2 is FQNNGV. This CDR3 comprises 15 residues. CDR3 sequence: CASSQIGVTNEKLFF. CDR3 sequence (DNA): TGTGCCAGCAGTCAGATAGGAGTAACTAATGAAAAACTGTTTTTT.

V gene TRBV27 combines with J gene TRBJ2-3; 12 nucleotides align to TRBD2. Trimming cost V 0 bases and J 6 bases; bases outside gene matches: 7. Germline V gene lookup returns CDR1 MNHEY and CDR2 SMNVEV (reference sequence). The CDR3 is made up of 17 amino acids. In DNA form, the CDR3 reads TGTGCCAGCAGTTTATCTCCTAGCGGGGGGGCAGGCGATACGCAGTATTTT. The encoded protein is CASSLSPSGGAGDTQYF.

The rearrangement uses TRBV14 and TRBJ2-1, with 7 positions matching TRBD1. Germline CDR1 SGHDN, CDR2 FVKESK. V lost 5 bases to trimming and J lost 4 bases; unmatched junction nucleotides: 11. The CDR3 sequence is 16 residues long. This chain's CDR3 is CASSVRRGMIYNEQFF. DNA for the CDR3: TGTGCCAGCAGCGTGCGCAGGGGGATGATTTACAATGAGCAGTTCTTC.

The genes are TRBV27 and TRBJ2-3, with 11 bases fitting TRBD2. The CDR3 sequence is 18 residues long. V was pared by 6 bases and J by 6 bases, with 17 bases of the junction left unmatched. Germline assignment: CDR1 MNHEY and CDR2 SMNVEV (reference sequence). CDR3: CASSKLASLAGGHDTQYF. As DNA, the CDR3 is TGTGCCAGCAGCAAACTAGCCTCTCTAGCGGGGGGTCACGATACGCAGTATTTT.